This T cell receptor (beta chain) comes out of a study of T cell responses to AZD1222 COVID-19 vaccine. Germline-derived CDR1 and CDR2 are SGHVS and FQNEAQ. The CDR3 loop spans 13 amino acids. Trimming left V 2 bases short and J 13 bases short, with 17 bases between. Whole-study results and caveats: Dominant CD4 TCR responses targeted spike regions 160-218 and 743-854.

Here immunoSEQ multiplex PCR was the method, and the copy in TCRdb shows in-frame clones only, minus some. The top ten clones hold about 7.8% of a sample with fewer than 120,000 clones, around 93% of them seen once. On this clone: Its cognate antigen is unknown.

The sequenced sample was peripheral blood, obtained on day 0 of AZD1222 vaccination. The chain joins TRBV7-8 to TRBJ1-1; D remains ambiguous. The receptor comes from an adult in good health. The CDR3 reads CASSLISGRDDFF. CDR3 sequence (DNA): TGTGCCAGCAGCTTAATTTCGGGCAGAGACGATTTCTTT.